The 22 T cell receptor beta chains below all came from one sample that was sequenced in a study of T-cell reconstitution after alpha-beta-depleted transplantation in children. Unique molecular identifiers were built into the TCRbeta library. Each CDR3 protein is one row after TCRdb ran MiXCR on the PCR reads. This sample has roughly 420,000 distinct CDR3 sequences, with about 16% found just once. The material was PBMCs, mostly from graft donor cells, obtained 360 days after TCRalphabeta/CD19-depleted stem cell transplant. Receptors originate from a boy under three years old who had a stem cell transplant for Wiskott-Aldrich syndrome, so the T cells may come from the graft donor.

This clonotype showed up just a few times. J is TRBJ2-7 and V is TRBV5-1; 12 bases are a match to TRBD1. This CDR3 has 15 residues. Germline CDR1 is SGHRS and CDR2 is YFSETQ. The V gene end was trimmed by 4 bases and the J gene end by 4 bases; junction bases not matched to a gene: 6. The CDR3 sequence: CASSGLGQGAYEQYF. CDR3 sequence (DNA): TGCGCCAGCAGCGGTCTGGGACAGGGGGCGTACGAGCAGTACTTC. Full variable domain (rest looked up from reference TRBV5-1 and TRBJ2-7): KAGVTQTPRYLIKTRGQQVTLSCSPISGHRSVSWYQQTPGQGLQFLFEYFSETQRNKGNFPGRFSGRQFSNSRSEMNVSTLELGDSALYLCASSGLGQGAYEQYFGPGTRLTVT.

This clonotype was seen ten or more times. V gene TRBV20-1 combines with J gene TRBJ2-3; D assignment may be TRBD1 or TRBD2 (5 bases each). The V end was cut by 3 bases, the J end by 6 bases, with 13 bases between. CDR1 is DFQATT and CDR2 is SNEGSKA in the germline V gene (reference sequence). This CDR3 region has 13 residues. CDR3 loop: CSARVSGTDTQYF. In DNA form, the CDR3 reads TGCAGTGCTAGGGTGTCCGGGACGGATACGCAGTATTTT.

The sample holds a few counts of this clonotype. The CDR3 spells CASSWVTVPRGDTQYF. The DNA of the CDR3 is TGCGCCAGCAGCTGGGTGACAGTTCCTCGAGGAGATACGCAGTATTTT. The J gene is TRBJ2-3, the V gene TRBV5-1, with D possibly being TRBD1 (5 bases). CDR1 is SGHRS, CDR2 YFSETQ, per germline. The CDR3 covers 16 residues. V dropped 3 bases and J dropped 5 bases, with 19 bases sitting between them.

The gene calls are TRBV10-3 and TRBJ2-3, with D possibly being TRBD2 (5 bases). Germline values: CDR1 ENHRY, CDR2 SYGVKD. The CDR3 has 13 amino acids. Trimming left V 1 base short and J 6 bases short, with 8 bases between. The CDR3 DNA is TGTGCCATCAGTGAGTTGGCTAGCGATACGCAGTATTTT. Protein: CAISELASDTQYF.

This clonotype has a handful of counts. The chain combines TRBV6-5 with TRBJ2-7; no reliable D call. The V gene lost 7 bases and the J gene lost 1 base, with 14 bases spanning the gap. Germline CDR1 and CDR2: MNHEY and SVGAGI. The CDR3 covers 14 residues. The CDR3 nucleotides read TGTGCCAGCATGTTGAGATCACTTTCCTACGAGCAGTACTTC. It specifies CASMLRSLSYEQYF.

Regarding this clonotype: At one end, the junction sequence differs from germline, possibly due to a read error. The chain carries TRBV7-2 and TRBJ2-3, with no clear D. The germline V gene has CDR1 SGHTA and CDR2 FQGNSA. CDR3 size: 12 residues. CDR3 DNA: TGTGCCAGCAGCTTAGAAGGCGTCACGCATTATTTT. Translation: CASSLEGVTHYF.

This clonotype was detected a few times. This CDR3 is CATGNFKPGELFF. As DNA, the CDR3 is TGTGCCACTGGGAACTTCAAACCCGGGGAGCTGTTTTTT. This chain links TRBV12-3 or TRBV12-4 with TRBJ2-2, with D unresolved. V lost 10 bases, J lost 6 bases, and 15 bases lay in between. CDR3 length equals 13 residues.

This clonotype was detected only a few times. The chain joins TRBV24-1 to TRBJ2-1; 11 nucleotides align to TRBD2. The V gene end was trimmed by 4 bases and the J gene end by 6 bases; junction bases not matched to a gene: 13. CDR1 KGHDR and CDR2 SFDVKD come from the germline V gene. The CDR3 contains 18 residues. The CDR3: CATSDPRGSSGRINEQFF. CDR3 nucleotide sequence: TGTGCCACCAGTGACCCGAGGGGTTCTAGCGGGAGGATCAATGAGCAGTTCTTC.

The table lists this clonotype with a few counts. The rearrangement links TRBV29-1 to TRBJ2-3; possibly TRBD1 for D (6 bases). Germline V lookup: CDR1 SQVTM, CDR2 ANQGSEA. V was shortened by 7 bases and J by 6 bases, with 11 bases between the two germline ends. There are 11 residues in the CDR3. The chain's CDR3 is CSAGVLDTQYF. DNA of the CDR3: TGCAGCGCAGGGGTTTTGGATACGCAGTATTTT.

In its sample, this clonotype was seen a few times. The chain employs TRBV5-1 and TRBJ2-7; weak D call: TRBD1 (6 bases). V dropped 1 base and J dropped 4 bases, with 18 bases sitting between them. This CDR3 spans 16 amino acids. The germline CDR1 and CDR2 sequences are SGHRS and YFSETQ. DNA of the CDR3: TGCGCCAGCAGCTTGTCAGTGGGCAGGGGTGTATACGAGCAGTACTTC. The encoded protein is CASSLSVGRGVYEQYF.

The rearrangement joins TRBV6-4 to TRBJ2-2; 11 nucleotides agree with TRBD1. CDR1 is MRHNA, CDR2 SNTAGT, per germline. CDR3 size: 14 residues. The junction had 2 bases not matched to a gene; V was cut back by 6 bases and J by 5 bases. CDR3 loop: CASRRDRGTGELFF. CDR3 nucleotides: TGTGCCAGCAGGCGGGACAGGGGGACCGGGGAGCTGTTTTTT.

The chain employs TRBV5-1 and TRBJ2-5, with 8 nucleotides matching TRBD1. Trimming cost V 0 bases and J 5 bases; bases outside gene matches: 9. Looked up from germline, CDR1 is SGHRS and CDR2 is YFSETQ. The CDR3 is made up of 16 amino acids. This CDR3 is CASSLERTGFWETQYF. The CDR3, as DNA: TGCGCCAGCAGCTTGGAGCGGACAGGGTTTTGGGAGACCCAGTACTTC.

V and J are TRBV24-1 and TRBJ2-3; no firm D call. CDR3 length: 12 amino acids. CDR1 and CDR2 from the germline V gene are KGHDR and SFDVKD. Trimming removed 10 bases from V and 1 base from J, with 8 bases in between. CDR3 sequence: CATAPGTDTQYF. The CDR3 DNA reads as TGTGCCACGGCCCCCGGCACAGATACGCAGTATTTT.

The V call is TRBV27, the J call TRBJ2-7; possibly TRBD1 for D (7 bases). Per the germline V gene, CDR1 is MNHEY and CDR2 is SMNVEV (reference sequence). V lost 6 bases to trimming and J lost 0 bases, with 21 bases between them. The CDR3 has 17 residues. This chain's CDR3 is CASSPQGGRVNSYEQYF. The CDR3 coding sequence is TGTGCCAGCAGCCCTCAGGGGGGTCGGGTTAACTCCTACGAGCAGTACTTC.

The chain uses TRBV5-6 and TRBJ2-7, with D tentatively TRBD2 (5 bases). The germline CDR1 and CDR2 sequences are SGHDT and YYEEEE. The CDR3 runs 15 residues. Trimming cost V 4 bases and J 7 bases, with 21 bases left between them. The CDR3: CASSLHGLGFLEQYF. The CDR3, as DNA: TGTGCCAGCAGCCTCCACGGACTGGGTTTCCTGGAGCAGTACTTC. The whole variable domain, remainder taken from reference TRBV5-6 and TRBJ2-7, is DAGVTQSPTHLIKTRGQQVTLRCSPKSGHDTVSWYQQALGQGPQFIFQYYEEEERQRGNFPDRFSGHQFPNYSSELNVNALLLGDSALYLCASSLHGLGFLEQYFGPGTRLTVT.

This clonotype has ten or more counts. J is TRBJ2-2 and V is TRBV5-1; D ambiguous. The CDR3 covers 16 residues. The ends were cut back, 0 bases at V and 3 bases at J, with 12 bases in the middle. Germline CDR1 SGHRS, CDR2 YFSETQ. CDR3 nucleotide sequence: TGCGCCAGCAGCTTGGCGTCTAGTCTGCACACCGGGGAGCTGTTTTTT. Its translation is CASSLASSLHTGELFF. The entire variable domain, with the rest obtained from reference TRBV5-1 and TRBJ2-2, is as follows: KAGVTQTPRYLIKTRGQQVTLSCSPISGHRSVSWYQQTPGQGLQFLFEYFSETQRNKGNFPGRFSGRQFSNSRSEMNVSTLELGDSALYLCASSLASSLHTGELFFGEGSRLTVL.

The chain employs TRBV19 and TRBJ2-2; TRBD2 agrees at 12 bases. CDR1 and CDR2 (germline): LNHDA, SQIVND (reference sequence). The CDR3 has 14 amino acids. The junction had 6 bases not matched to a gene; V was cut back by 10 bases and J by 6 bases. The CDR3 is CATPGLAGSGELFF. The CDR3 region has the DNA TGTGCCACCCCGGGACTAGCGGGCTCCGGGGAGCTGTTTTTT.

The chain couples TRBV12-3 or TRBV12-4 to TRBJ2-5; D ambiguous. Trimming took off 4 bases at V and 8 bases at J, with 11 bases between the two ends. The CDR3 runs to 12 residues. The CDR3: CASSSPKSTQYF. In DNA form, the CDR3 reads TGTGCCAGCAGTTCGCCCAAGAGCACCCAGTACTTC.

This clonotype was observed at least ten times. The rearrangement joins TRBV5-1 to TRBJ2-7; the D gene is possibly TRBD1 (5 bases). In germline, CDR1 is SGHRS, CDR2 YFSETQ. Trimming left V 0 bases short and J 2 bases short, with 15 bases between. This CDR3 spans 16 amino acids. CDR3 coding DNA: TGCGCCAGCAGCTTGGCCTCCAGGGCCCTCACCTACGAGCAGTACTTC. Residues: CASSLASRALTYEQYF.

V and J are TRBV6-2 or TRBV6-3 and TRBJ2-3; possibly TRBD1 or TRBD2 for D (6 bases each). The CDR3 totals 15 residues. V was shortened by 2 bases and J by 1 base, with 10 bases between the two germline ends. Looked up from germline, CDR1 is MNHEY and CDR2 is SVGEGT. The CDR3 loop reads CASSYRGEGTDTQYF. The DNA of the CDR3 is TGTGCCAGCAGTTACAGGGGGGAGGGCACAGATACGCAGTATTTT.

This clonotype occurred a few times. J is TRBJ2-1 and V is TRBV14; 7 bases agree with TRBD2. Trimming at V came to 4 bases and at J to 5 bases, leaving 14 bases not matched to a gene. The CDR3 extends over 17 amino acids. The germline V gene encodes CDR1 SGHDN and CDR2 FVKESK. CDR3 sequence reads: CASSPLTGGLLDNEQFF. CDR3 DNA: TGTGCCAGCAGCCCCCTAACGGGAGGCCTACTAGACAATGAGCAGTTCTTC. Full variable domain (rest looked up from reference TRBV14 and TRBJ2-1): EAGVTQFPSHSVIEKGQTVTLRCDPISGHDNLYWYRRVMGKEIKFLLHFVKESKQDESGMPNNRFLAERTGGTYSTLKVQPAELEDSGVYFCASSPLTGGLLDNEQFFGPGTRLTVL.

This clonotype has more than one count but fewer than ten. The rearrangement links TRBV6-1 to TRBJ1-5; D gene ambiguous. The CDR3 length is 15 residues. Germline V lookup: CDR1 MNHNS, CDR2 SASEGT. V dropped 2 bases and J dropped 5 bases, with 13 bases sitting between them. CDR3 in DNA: TGTGCCAGCAGTGAAAGAGGGTTGGTCGATCAGCCCCAGCATTTT. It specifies CASSERGLVDQPQHF.